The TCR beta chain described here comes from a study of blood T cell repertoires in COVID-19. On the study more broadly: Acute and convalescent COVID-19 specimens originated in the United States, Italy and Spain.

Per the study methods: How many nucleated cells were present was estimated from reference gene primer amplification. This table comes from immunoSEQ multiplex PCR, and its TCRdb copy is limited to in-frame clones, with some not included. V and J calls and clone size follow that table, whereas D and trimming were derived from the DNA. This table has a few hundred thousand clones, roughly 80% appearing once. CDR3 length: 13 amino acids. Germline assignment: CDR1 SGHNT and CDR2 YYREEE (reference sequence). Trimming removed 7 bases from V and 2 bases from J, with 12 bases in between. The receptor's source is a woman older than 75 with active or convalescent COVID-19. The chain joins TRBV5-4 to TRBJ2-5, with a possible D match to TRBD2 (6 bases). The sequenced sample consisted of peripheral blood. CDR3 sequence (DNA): TGTGCCAGCCAACCGGGACTTCAAGAGACCCAGTACTTC. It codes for CASQPGLQETQYF.